This TCR beta chain was obtained from a study of cytomegalovirus exposure and HLA in healthy donors. About the research overall: Drawn from HLA-typed donors, around 85 million unique TCRs were held in an early data release.

The donors (healthy individuals) were bone marrow donors. The donors, nominally healthy at sampling, likely had unrecorded immune exposures. Remarks on this clone: The antigen is undetermined.

Trimming removed 6 bases from V and 1 base from J, with 15 bases in between. The CDR3 runs 15 residues. Germline V lookup: CDR1 MDHEN, CDR2 SYDVKM. The PCR employed 60 Vbeta primers together with 13 Jbeta primers. Using immunoSEQ multiplex PCR, the repertoire was profiled, and TCRdb retains in-frame clones only, with some absent. The sample shows roughly 68,000 clones, approximately 77% of them seen only once. Findings and caveats of the study: A later analysis found common viral pathogens apparently linked to several of the most significant clusters.

Sequencing used PBMCs. V and J are TRBV28 and TRBJ2-5; a weak D match, TRBD1 (6 bases). The TCR was taken from a woman in her twenties or thirties in good health and CMV-seropositive. The CDR3 DNA reads TGTGCCAGCAGCCCTGACAGGTGGGGCCAAGAGACCCAGTACTTC. Protein: CASSPDRWGQETQYF.